This TCR beta chain was sequenced in a study of T-cell reconstitution after alpha-beta-depleted transplantation in children listed by TCRdb under 2016. Broadly, across the study: Using TCR repertoire profiling, the study quantitatively followed how T-cell immune reconstitution unfolded in children after TCRalphabeta/CD19-depleted allogeneic hematopoietic cell transplantation.

The library came from PCR. TCRdb names Illumina HiSeq 2500 as the instrument used. TCR library preparation used molecular barcoding, with unique molecular identifiers applied to normalize quantification of the TCRbeta repertoire. The raw public data were reprocessed by TCRdb itself: fastp quality trimming at Q25, MiXCR clonotype calling, in-frame beta chains only. Rows with one shared CDR3 protein collapse into an entry with the most common genes and DNA. The sample table contains 350,000 to 450,000 distinct CDR3 sequences; only one count was recorded for around 20% of them. The ten largest make up 3.8% of the sample. As regards this clonotype: Its target antigen remains unknown. Base qualities were left out, and no much larger clone turns up one base away.

The CDR1 and CDR2 encoded by the germline V gene are SGHRS and YFSETQ. Unmatched junction bases come to 15, with V trimmed by 3 bases and J by 2 bases. From the cysteine through the phenylalanine, the CDR3 covers 21 amino acids. The sequence is cut down to CDR3 DNA, 63 bases in frame from base 1. Source: PBMCs from the stem cell graft donor, taken from the stem cell graft. The receptor was isolated from a human donor who donated a stem cell graft to a child with acute myeloid leukemia. The rearranged chain carries TRBV5-1 and TRBJ2-3, with TRBD2 identical over 16 junction bases. The DNA reads TGCGCCAGCAGCTACCCTAGACCGGGACTAGCGGGAGGGCTTGACACAGATACGCAGTATTTT. It codes for CASSYPRPGLAGGLDTDTQYF.